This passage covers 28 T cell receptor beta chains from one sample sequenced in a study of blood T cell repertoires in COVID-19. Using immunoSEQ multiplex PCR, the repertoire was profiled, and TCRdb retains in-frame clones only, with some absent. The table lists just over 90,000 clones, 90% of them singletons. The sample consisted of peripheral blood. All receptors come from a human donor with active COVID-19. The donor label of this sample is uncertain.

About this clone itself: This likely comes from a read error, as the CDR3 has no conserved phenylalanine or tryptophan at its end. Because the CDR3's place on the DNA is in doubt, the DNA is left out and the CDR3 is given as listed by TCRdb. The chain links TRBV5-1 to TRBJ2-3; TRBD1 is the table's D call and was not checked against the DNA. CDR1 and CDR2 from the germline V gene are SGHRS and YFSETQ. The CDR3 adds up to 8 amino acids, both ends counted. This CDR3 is CASSLGGL.

CDR3 residues: CASSEVSGGLAKNIQYF. In nucleotides, the CDR3 is TGTGCCAGCAGTGAAGTTTCGGGGGGACTAGCCAAAAACATTCAGTACTTC. The chain has TRBV6-1 and TRBJ2-4, with 7 bases that match TRBD2. The CDR3 is made up of 17 amino acids. The germline V gene encodes CDR1 MNHNS and CDR2 SASEGT. J gave up 0 bases and V 1 base, and 6 bases lay outside the gene matches.

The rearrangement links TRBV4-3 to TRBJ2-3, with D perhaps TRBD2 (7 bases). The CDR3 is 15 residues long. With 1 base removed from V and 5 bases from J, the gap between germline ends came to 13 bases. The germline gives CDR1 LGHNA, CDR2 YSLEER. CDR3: CASSQVGGLGDTQYF. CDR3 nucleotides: TGCGCCAGCAGCCAAGTCGGGGGGCTGGGAGATACGCAGTATTTT.

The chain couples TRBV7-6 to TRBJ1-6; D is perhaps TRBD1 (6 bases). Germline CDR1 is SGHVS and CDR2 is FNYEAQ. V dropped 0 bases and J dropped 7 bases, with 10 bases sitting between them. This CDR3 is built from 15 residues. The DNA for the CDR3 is TGTGCCAGCAGCTTAGCCCAGGGGTACAATTCACCCCTCCACTTT. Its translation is CASSLAQGYNSPLHF.

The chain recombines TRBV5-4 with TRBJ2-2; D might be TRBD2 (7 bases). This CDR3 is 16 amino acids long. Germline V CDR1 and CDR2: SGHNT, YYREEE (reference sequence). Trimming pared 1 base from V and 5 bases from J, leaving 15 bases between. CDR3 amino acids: CASSLWGGKGTGELFF. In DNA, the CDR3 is TGTGCCAGCAGCTTGTGGGGGGGCAAGGGAACCGGGGAGCTGTTTTTT.

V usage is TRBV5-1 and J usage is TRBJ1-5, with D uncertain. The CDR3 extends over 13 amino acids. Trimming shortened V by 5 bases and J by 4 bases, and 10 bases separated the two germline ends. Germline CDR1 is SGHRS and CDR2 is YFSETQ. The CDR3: CASSVESNQPQHF. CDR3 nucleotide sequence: TGCGCCAGCAGTGTGGAGTCAAATCAGCCCCAGCATTTT.

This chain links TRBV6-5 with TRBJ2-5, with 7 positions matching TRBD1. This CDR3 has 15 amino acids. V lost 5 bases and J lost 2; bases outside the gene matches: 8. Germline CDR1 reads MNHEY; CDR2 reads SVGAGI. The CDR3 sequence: CASSRDRAPQETQYF. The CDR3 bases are TGTGCCAGCAGTCGGGACAGAGCTCCACAAGAGACCCAGTACTTC.

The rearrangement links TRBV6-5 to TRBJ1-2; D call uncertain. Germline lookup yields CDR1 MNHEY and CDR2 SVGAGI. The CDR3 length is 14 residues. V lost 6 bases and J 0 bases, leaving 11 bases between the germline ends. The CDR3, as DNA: TGTGCCAGCAGAGCCCCTGTGACTAACTATGGCTACACCTTC. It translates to CASRAPVTNYGYTF.

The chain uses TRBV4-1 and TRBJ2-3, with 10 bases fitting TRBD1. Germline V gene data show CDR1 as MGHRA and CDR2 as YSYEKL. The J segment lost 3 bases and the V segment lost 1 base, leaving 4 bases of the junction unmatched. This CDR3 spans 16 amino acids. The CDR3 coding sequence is TGCGCCAGCAGCCAAGGGGAGGGACAGGGGACAGATACGCAGTATTTT. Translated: CASSQGEGQGTDTQYF.

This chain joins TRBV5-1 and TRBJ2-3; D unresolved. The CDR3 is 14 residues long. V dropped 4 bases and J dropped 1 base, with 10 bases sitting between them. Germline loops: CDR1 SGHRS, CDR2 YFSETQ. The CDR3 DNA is TGCGCCAGCAGCCCTTATGCGGGCACAGATACGCAGTATTTT. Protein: CASSPYAGTDTQYF.

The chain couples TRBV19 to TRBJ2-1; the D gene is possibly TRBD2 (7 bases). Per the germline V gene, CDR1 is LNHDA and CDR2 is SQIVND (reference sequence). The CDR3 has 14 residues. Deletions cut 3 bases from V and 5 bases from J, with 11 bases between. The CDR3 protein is CASSMGGANNEQFF. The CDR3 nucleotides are TGTGCCAGTAGTATGGGGGGGGCAAACAATGAGCAGTTCTTC.

The CDR3 loop is CASSTSASGELFF. CDR3 nucleotide sequence: TGTGCCAGCAGTACTAGTGCATCCGGGGAGCTGTTTTTT. The rearrangement uses TRBV27 and TRBJ2-2; D is possibly TRBD2 (5 bases). V was trimmed by 5 bases and J by 6 bases, leaving 10 bases between them. The CDR3 totals 13 residues. Germline V lookup: CDR1 MNHEY, CDR2 SMNVEV (reference sequence).

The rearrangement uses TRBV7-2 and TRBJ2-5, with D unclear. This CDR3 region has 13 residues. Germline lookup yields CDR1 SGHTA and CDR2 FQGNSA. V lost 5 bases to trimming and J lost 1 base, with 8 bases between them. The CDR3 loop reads CASSAQFQETQYF. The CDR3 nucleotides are TGTGCCAGCAGCGCACAGTTCCAAGAGACCCAGTACTTC.

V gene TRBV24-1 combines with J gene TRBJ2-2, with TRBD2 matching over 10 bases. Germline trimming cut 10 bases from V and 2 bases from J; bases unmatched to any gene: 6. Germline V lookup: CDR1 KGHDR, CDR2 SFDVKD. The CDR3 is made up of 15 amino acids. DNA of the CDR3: TGTGCCACGCGAAGCGGGGGGGTAAACACCGGGGAGCTGTTTTTT. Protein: CATRSGGVNTGELFF.

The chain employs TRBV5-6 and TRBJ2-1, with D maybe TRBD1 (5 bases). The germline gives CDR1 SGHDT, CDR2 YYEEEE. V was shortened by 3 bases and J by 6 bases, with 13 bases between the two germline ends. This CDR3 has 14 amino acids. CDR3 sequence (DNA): TGTGCCAGCAGCTGGCAGGGTACGCGCAATGAGCAGTTCTTC. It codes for CASSWQGTRNEQFF.

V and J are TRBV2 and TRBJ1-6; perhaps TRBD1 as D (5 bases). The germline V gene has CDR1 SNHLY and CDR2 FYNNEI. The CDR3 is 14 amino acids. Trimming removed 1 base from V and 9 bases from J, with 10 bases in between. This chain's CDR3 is CASSEEGSGSPLHF. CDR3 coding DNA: TGTGCCAGCAGTGAAGAGGGGTCGGGTTCACCCCTCCACTTT.

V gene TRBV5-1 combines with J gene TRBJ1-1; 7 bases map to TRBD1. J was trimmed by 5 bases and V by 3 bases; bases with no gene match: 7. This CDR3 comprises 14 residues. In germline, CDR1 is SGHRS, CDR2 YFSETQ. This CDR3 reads CASSSRTGVTEAFF. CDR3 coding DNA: TGCGCCAGCAGCTCAAGGACAGGAGTGACTGAAGCTTTCTTT.

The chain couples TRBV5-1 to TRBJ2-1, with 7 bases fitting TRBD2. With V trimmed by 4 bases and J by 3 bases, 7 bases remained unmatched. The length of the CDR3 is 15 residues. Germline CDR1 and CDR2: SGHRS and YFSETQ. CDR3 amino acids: CASSAGTIDYNEQFF. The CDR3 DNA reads TGCGCCAGCAGCGCCGGGACTATTGACTACAATGAGCAGTTCTTC.

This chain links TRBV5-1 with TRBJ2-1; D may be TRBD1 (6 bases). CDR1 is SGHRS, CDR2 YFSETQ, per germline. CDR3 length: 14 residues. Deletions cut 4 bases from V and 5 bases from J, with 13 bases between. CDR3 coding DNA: TGCGCCAGCAGCGCCCTTCGGACAGACAATGAGCAGTTCTTC. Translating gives CASSALRTDNEQFF.

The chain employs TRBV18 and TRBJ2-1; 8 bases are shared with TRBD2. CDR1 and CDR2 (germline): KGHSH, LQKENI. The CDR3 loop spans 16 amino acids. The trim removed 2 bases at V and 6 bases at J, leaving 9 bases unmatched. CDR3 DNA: TGTGCCAGCTCACCATGGGCGGGGGGCCACATCAATGAGCAGTTCTTC. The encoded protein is CASSPWAGGHINEQFF.

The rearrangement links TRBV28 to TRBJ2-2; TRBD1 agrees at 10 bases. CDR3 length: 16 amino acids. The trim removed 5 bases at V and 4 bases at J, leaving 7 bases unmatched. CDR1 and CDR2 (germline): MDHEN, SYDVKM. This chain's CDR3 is CASSETGGLGTGELFF. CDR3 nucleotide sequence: TGTGCCAGCAGTGAGACAGGGGGCCTCGGCACCGGGGAGCTGTTTTTT. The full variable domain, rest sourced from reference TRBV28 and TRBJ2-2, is DVKVTQSSRYLVKRTGEKVFLECVQDMDHENMFWYRQDPGLGLRLIYFSYDVKMKEKGDIPEGYSVSREKKERFSLILESASTNQTSMYLCASSETGGLGTGELFFGEGSRLTVL.

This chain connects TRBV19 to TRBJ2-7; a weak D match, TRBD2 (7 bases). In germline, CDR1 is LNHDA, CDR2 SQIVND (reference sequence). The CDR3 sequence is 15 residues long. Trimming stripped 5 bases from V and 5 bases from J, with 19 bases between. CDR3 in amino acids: CASSLRGAVSNEQYF. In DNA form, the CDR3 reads TGTGCCAGTAGTTTACGGGGGGCTGTGAGTAACGAGCAGTACTTC.

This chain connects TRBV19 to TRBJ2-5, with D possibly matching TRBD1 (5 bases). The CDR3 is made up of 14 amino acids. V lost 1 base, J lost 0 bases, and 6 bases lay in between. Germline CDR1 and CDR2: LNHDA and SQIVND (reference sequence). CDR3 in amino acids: CASSIADNQETQYF. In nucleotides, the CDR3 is TGTGCCAGTAGTATAGCGGACAACCAAGAGACCCAGTACTTC.

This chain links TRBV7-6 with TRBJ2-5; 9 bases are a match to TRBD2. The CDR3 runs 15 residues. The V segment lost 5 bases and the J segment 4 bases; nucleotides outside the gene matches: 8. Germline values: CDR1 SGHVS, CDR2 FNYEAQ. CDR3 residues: CASSPMTSGRETQYF. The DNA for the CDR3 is TGTGCCAGCAGCCCCATGACTAGCGGTAGAGAGACCCAGTACTTC. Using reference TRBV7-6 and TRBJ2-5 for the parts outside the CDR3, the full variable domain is GAGVSQSPRYKVTKRGQDVALRCDPISGHVSLYWYRQALGQGPEFLTYFNYEAQQDKSGLPNDRFSAERPEGSISTLTIQRTEQRDSAMYRCASSPMTSGRETQYFGPGTRLLVL.

The CDR3 reads CATSRLQGMDQPQHF. DNA of the CDR3: TGTGCCACCAGCAGATTACAGGGGATGGATCAGCCCCAGCATTTT. This chain uses TRBV15 with TRBJ1-5, with TRBD1 matching over 7 bases. The V gene end was trimmed by 2 bases and the J gene end by 5 bases; junction bases not matched to a gene: 6. There are 15 residues in the CDR3. Per the germline V gene, CDR1 is LNHNV and CDR2 is YYDKDF (reference sequence).

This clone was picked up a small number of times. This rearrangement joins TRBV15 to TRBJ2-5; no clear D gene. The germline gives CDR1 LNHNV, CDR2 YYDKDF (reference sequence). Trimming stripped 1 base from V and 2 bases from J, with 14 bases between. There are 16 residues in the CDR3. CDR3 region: CATSRGAVRLQETQYF. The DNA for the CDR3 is TGTGCCACCAGCAGAGGCGCCGTGCGGCTGCAAGAGACCCAGTACTTC.

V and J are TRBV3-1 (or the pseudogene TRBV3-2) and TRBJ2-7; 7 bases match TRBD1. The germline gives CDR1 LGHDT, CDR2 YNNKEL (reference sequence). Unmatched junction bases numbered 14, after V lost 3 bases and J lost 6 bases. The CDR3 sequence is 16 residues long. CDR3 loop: CASSQGSRTGPPEQYF. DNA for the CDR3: TGTGCCAGCAGCCAGGGTTCAAGGACAGGCCCTCCCGAGCAGTACTTC.

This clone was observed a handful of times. The CDR3 reads CASSQGGQLYEQYF. The CDR3 bases are TGCGCCAGCAGCCAAGGGGGCCAGCTCTACGAGCAGTACTTC. The rearrangement joins TRBV4-3 to TRBJ2-7, with TRBD1 as a possible D gene (5 bases). This CDR3 region has 14 residues. Per germline, CDR1 LGHNA and CDR2 YSLEER. V was cut by 1 base and J by 3 bases, with 10 bases left in between.